This T cell receptor (beta chain) was identified in a study of T cell changes during pregnancy in multiple sclerosis. The CDR3 covers 15 residues. Trimming removed 4 bases from V and 9 bases from J, with 19 bases in between. Germline CDR1 MNHEY, CDR2 SMNVEV (reference sequence). Assay used: immunoSEQ multiplex PCR; TCRdb lists only in-frame clones, some missing. Of more than 50,000 clones detected, around 94% appear once; the ten largest clones hold around 2.5%. The clonotype comes from a female donor with multiple sclerosis, enrolled in a pregnancy study. Source: CD8+ T cells from peripheral blood mononuclear cells, taken after pregnancy. The chain combines TRBV27 with TRBJ2-1; D is perhaps TRBD1 (7 bases). The CDR3 coding sequence is TGTGCCAGCAGTTATTCCCAGGGGGGATGGGGTGAGCAGTTCTTC. This translates into CASSYSQGGWGEQFF.